One and the same sample provided the 24 T cell receptor beta chains below, sequenced in a study of blood T cell repertoires in COVID-19. The method was immunoSEQ multiplex PCR; TCRdb's version includes in-frame clones alone and lacks a portion of them. Counted here are about 230,000 clones, over 75% occurring once; the ten biggest clones make up 4% to 6%. Sequencing was carried out using peripheral blood. The receptors come from a man over 45 with COVID-19, enrolled during active disease.

The genes are TRBV19 and TRBJ2-1; maybe TRBD2 (8 bases). Trimming removed 6 bases at V and 12 bases at J, with 15 bases between. The CDR3 covers 12 residues. Germline CDR1 is LNHDA and CDR2 is SQIVND (reference sequence). The CDR3 DNA is TGTGCCAGTAGCCGGGAGGGGGCGGGGCAGTTCTTC. Protein sequence: CASSREGAGQFF.

The chain combines TRBV9 with TRBJ1-6; 8 bases are shared with TRBD1. The ends lost 3 bases at V and 9 bases at J; junction bases unmatched: 8. The CDR3 totals 15 residues. Germline V lookup: CDR1 SGDLS, CDR2 YYNGEE. The CDR3 protein is CASSADRALVSPLHF. The CDR3 region has the DNA TGTGCCAGCAGCGCGGACAGGGCGCTTGTTTCACCCCTCCACTTT.

This clone appeared a few times. The V call is TRBV28, the J call TRBJ1-5; D gene unclear. The germline V and J ends were trimmed by 2 bases and 6 bases, with 5 bases remaining between them. This CDR3 region has 12 residues. Germline CDR1 is MDHEN and CDR2 is SYDVKM. CDR3 sequence (DNA): TGTGCCAGCAGTTTAACACGTCAGCCCCAGCATTTT. Protein: CASSLTRQPQHF.

The chain recombines TRBV14 with TRBJ1-6; 10 bases are a match to TRBD1. CDR1 is SGHDN, CDR2 FVKESK, per germline. The CDR3 length is 14 residues. Trimming at V came to 4 bases and at J to 14 bases, leaving 8 bases not matched to a gene. The CDR3 DNA reads TGTGCCAGCAGCCGACAGGGGGCCGGTATATCCCTCCACTTT. Translated, it gives CASSRQGAGISLHF.

The chain combines TRBV7-8 with TRBJ1-4; maybe TRBD1 (6 bases). The CDR3 covers 15 residues. Germline assignment: CDR1 SGHVS and CDR2 FQNEAQ. V dropped 4 bases and J dropped 3 bases, with 12 bases sitting between them. The CDR3 is CASSSRQGSNEKLFF. The DNA for the CDR3 is TGTGCCAGCAGCTCGCGGCAGGGGTCTAATGAAAAACTGTTTTTT. The complete variable domain, with remaining parts taken from reference TRBV7-8 and TRBJ1-4, reads GAGVSQSPRYKVAKRGQDVALRCDPISGHVSLFWYQQALGQGPEFLTYFQNEAQLDKSGLPSDRFFAERPEGSVSTLKIQRTQQEDSAVYLCASSSRQGSNEKLFFGSGTQLSVL.

The V and J genes are TRBV10-3 and TRBJ1-2; 8 bases align to TRBD1. Germline CDR1 ENHRY, CDR2 SYGVKD. The length of the CDR3 is 13 residues. The ends lost 3 bases at V and 7 bases at J; junction bases unmatched: 4. The CDR3 loop is CAISEDRGSGYTF. In DNA form, the CDR3 reads TGTGCCATCAGTGAAGACAGGGGATCTGGCTACACCTTC.

Only one count was recorded for this clone. The rearrangement joins TRBV5-6 to TRBJ2-3; 11 bases fit TRBD2. The CDR3 is 16 amino acids. The J segment lost 2 bases and the V segment lost 5 bases, leaving 7 bases of the junction unmatched. Germline loops: CDR1 SGHDT, CDR2 YYEEEE. CDR3 loop: CASRELAGAYTDTQYF. The CDR3 DNA reads TGTGCCAGCAGGGAACTAGCGGGGGCCTACACAGATACGCAGTATTTT. The complete variable domain, with remaining parts taken from reference TRBV5-6 and TRBJ2-3, reads DAGVTQSPTHLIKTRGQQVTLRCSPKSGHDTVSWYQQALGQGPQFIFQYYEEEERQRGNFPDRFSGHQFPNYSSELNVNALLLGDSALYLCASRELAGAYTDTQYFGPGTRLTVL.

This clone showed up just a few times. This chain connects TRBV2 to TRBJ1-3; TRBD1 matches 10 bases. The CDR3 covers 14 residues. Germline V CDR1 and CDR2: SNHLY, FYNNEI. V was clipped by 6 bases and J by 4 bases; unmatched bases: 3. Written as DNA, the CDR3 is TGTGCCAGCAGAGACAGGGGGCGAGGAAACACCATATATTTT. Translation: CASRDRGRGNTIYF.

This chain joins TRBV21-1 and TRBJ2-1; the D call of TRBD2 is as the table states it, not checked on the DNA. TRBV21-1 is labeled a pseudogene. The CDR3 has 16 amino acids. The CDR3 region is CASSKESERIYNEQFF. The CDR3, as DNA: TGTGCCAGCAGCAAAGAGTCCGAGCGGATTTACAATGAGCAGTTCTTC.

The chain has TRBV3-1 (or the pseudogene TRBV3-2) and TRBJ1-2; TRBD1 matches 11 bases. The CDR3 runs 15 residues. CDR1 and CDR2 from the germline V gene are LGHDT and YNNKEL (reference sequence). Trimming removed 1 base from V and 7 bases from J; junction bases left unmatched: 5. The CDR3 nucleotides read TGTGCCAGCAGCCAAGCGGGACAGGGGGATATTGGCTACACCTTC. This gives the protein CASSQAGQGDIGYTF.

The genes are TRBV30 and TRBJ2-7; TRBD1 agrees at 8 bases. This CDR3 contains 13 residues. Germline V CDR1 and CDR2: GTSNPN, SVGIG (reference sequence). Trimming at V came to 7 bases and at J to 1 base, leaving 6 bases not matched to a gene. CDR3 residues: CALVDRVSYEQYF. As DNA, the CDR3 is TGTGCCTTGGTGGACAGGGTTTCCTACGAGCAGTACTTC. Complete variable domain (other parts from reference TRBV30 and TRBJ2-7): SQTIHQWPATLVQPVGSPLSLECTVEGTSNPNLYWYRQAAGRGLQLLFYSVGIGQISSEVPQNLSASRPQDRQFILSSKKLLLSDSGFYLCALVDRVSYEQYFGPGTRLTVT.

The V gene is TRBV4-1, the J gene TRBJ2-7; D possibly corresponds to TRBD2 (6 bases). The CDR3 sequence is 16 residues long. The germline CDR1 and CDR2 sequences are MGHRA and YSYEKL. Trimming removed 4 bases from V and 3 bases from J, with 19 bases in between. The CDR3 region has the DNA TGCGCCAGCAGCCGTCTTGCTGGGGGAGGAAACTACGAGCAGTACTTC. This codes for CASSRLAGGGNYEQYF.

The rearrangement joins TRBV7-2 to TRBJ2-5; D gene ambiguous. CDR1 is SGHTA, CDR2 FQGNSA, per germline. V lost 2 bases and J 1 base, leaving 8 bases between the germline ends. This CDR3 is 14 amino acids long. The CDR3 is CASSLSGSQETQYF. Written as DNA, the CDR3 is TGTGCCAGCAGCTTAAGTGGCAGCCAAGAGACCCAGTACTTC. The full variable domain, rest sourced from reference TRBV7-2 and TRBJ2-5, is GAGVSQSPSNKVTEKGKDVELRCDPISGHTALYWYRQSLGQGLEFLIYFQGNSAPDKSGLPSDRFSAERTGGSVSTLTIQRTQQEDSAVYLCASSLSGSQETQYFGPGTRLLVL.

The chain uses TRBV30 and TRBJ1-4, with D possibly TRBD1 on 5 matching bases. V gave up 7 bases and J gave up 4 bases, with 16 bases separating them. CDR3 length: 14 residues. Per the germline V gene, CDR1 is GTSNPN and CDR2 is SVGIG (reference sequence). CDR3 sequence: CASASQGVNEKLFF. The CDR3 nucleotides read TGTGCCTCCGCGTCCCAAGGGGTTAATGAAAAACTGTTTTTT.

The chain has TRBV7-2 and TRBJ1-3, with 7 positions matching TRBD1. The CDR3 consists of 14 residues. Germline loops: CDR1 SGHTA, CDR2 FQGNSA. J was trimmed by 7 bases and V by 1 base; bases with no gene match: 4. CDR3 residues: CASSLEGAWNTIYF. The CDR3, as DNA: TGTGCCAGCAGCTTAGAGGGGGCGTGGAACACCATATATTTT.

The rearrangement uses TRBV6-1 and TRBJ2-2; 9 bases match TRBD2. Germline V gives CDR1 MNHNS, CDR2 SASEGT. Trimming took 2 bases from V and 6 from J; bases not matched to a gene: 7. The CDR3 sequence is 16 residues long. The CDR3, as DNA: TGTGCCAGCAGTGAAAAACCCAAGCGGGAGGCCGGGGAGCTGTTTTTT. This translates into CASSEKPKREAGELFF.

This clone has just a few counts. DNA for the CDR3: TGTGCCAGCAGCCAAACTAGCGGGGTTCCCTACAATGAGCAGTTCTTC. As protein: CASSQTSGVPYNEQFF. The chain couples TRBV7-3 to TRBJ2-1; 10 bases align to TRBD2. The CDR3 is made up of 16 amino acids. The germline gives CDR1 SGHTA, CDR2 FQGTGA. J lost 2 bases, V lost 5 bases, and 6 bases had no gene match.

The chain employs TRBV5-4 and TRBJ2-2; a possible D gene is TRBD1 (5 bases). Germline CDR1 reads SGHNT; CDR2 reads YYREEE (reference sequence). CDR3 length: 18 residues. The ends were cut back, 0 bases at V and 1 base at J, with 16 bases in the middle. The CDR3 region has the DNA TGTGCCAGCAGCTTGGGCACCTCGATGACAGAGAACACCGGGGAGCTGTTTTTT. Its protein is CASSLGTSMTENTGELFF.

This chain connects TRBV5-5 to TRBJ1-1; D remains unclear. Trimming cost V 7 bases and J 10 bases, with 20 bases left between them. The CDR3 totals 13 residues. Germline V gene sequence: CDR1 SGHKS, CDR2 YYEKEE (reference sequence). Here the CDR3 DNA reads TGTGCCAGCCTCCAAGGATTTGGGAGGGCAGCTTTCTTT. This sequence encodes CASLQGFGRAAFF.

The chain combines TRBV5-8 with TRBJ1-5, with 9 positions matching TRBD1. V was clipped by 5 bases and J by 7 bases; unmatched bases: 7. From germline, CDR1 is SGHTS and CDR2 YDEGEE. The CDR3 covers 14 residues. The CDR3 region is CASRAGQGWQPQHF. The CDR3 bases are TGTGCCAGCAGGGCGGGACAGGGCTGGCAGCCCCAGCATTTT.

This chain connects TRBV6-6 to TRBJ1-4, with D tentatively TRBD1 (5 bases). Trimming stripped 6 bases from V and 8 bases from J, with 16 bases between. This CDR3 comprises 14 residues. Germline-derived CDR1 and CDR2 are MNHNY and SVGAGI (reference sequence). CDR3 protein: CASSLAGQVEKLFF. CDR3 DNA sequence: TGTGCCAGCAGCCTTGCGGGGCAGGTGGAAAAACTGTTTTTT.

The chain has TRBV7-3 and TRBJ2-3; no firm D call. V was trimmed by 3 bases and J by 2 bases, leaving 12 bases between them. The CDR3 spans 15 residues. Per germline, CDR1 SGHTA and CDR2 FQGTGA. CDR3 residues: CASSLMGPSTDTQYF. DNA of the CDR3: TGTGCCAGCAGCTTGATGGGCCCCTCCACAGATACGCAGTATTTT.

This clone was seen only a few times. The rearrangement joins TRBV7-9 to TRBJ1-2; TRBD1 matches at 9 bases. Per germline, CDR1 SEHNR and CDR2 FQNEAQ (reference sequence). With V trimmed by 5 bases and J by 6 bases, 4 bases remained unmatched. The length of the CDR3 is 13 residues. The CDR3 DNA is TGTGCCAGCAGCAAGGGACAGGGAAATGGCTACACCTTC. Amino acid sequence: CASSKGQGNGYTF.

This chain uses TRBV30 with TRBJ2-7, with 9 bases that match TRBD1. The germline V gene has CDR1 GTSNPN and CDR2 SVGIG (reference sequence). The CDR3 is 15 amino acids. Trimming removed 3 bases from V and 0 bases from J; junction bases left unmatched: 6. CDR3 nucleotides: TGTGCCTGGAGCTCCGGGACAGGGCACTCCTACGAGCAGTACTTC. Its protein is CAWSSGTGHSYEQYF.